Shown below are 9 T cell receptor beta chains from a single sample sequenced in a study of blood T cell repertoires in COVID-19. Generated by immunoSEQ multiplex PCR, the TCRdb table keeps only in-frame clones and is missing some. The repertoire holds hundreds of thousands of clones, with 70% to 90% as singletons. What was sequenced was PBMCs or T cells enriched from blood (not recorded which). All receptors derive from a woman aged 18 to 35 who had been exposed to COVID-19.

CDR3 in DNA: TGTGCCAGCAGTTACTCGGCTAGCGGGGAATCCTACGAGCAGTACTTC. Translation gives CASSYSASGESYEQYF. This chain links TRBV6-5 with TRBJ2-7; 9 nucleotides agree with TRBD2. Germline V gives CDR1 MNHEY, CDR2 SVGAGI. The CDR3 has 16 amino acids. The V segment lost 0 bases and the J segment 1 base; nucleotides outside the gene matches: 4.

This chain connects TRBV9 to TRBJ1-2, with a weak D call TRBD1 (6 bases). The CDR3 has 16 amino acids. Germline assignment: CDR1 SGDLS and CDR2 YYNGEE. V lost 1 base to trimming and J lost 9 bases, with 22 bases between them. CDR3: CASSVSSSGAILSYTF. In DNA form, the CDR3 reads TGTGCCAGCAGCGTATCTTCTTCAGGGGCAATATTAAGCTACACCTTC.

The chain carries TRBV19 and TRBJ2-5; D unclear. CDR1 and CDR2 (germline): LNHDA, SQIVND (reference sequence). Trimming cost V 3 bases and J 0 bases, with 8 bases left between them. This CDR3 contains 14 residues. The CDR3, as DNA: TGTGCCAGTAGTATTCGAGCGTACCAAGAGACCCAGTACTTC. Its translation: CASSIRAYQETQYF.

The CDR3 loop reads CASSLDRPHWASYNEQFF. The CDR3 bases are TGTGCCAGCAGCTTAGATCGACCTCACTGGGCTTCCTACAATGAGCAGTTCTTC. The chain combines TRBV7-6 with TRBJ2-1; no definite D call. Trimming removed 1 base from V and 1 base from J, with 17 bases in between. The length of the CDR3 is 18 residues. The germline CDR1 and CDR2 sequences are SGHVS and FNYEAQ.

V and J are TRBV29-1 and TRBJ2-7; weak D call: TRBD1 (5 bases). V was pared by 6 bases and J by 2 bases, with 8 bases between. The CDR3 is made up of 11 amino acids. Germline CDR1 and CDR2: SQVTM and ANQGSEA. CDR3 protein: CSVGLTYEQYF. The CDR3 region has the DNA TGCAGCGTGGGGCTTACCTACGAGCAGTACTTC.

This CDR3 reads CASSLQAGGRADTQYF. Written as DNA, the CDR3 is TGTGCCAGCAGCTTACAAGCGGGAGGACGGGCAGATACGCAGTATTTT. The chain employs TRBV7-6 and TRBJ2-3, with 9 bases identical to TRBD2. Germline V gene data show CDR1 as SGHVS and CDR2 as FNYEAQ. Trimming cost V 2 bases and J 4 bases; bases outside gene matches: 7. The CDR3 length is 16 residues.

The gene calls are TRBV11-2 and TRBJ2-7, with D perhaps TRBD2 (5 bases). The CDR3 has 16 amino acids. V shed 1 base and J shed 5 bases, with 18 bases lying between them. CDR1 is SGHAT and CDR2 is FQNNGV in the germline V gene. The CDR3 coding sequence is TGTGCCAGCAGCTTAGTGGTCGGGGTAGGTAGCAACGAGCAGTACTTC. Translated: CASSLVVGVGSNEQYF.

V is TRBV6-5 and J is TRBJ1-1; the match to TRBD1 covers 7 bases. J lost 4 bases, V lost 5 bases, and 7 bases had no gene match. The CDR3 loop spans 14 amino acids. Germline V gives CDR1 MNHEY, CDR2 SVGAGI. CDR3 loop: CASSQWTGGTEAFF. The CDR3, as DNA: TGTGCCAGCAGTCAGTGGACAGGAGGCACTGAAGCTTTCTTT.

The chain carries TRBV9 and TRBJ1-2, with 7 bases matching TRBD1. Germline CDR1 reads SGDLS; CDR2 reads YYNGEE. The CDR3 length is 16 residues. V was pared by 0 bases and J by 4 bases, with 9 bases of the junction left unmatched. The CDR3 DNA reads TGTGCCAGCAGCGTAGGCAGGGGGACAGAACTCTATGGCTACACCTTC. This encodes CASSVGRGTELYGYTF.